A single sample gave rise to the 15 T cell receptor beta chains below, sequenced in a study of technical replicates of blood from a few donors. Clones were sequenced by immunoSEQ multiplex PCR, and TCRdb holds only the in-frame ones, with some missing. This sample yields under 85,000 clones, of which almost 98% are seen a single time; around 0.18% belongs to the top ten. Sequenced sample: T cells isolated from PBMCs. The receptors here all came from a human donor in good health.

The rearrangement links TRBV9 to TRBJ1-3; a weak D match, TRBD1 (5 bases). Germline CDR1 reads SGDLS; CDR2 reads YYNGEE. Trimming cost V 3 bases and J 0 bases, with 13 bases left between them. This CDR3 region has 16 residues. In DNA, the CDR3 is TGTGCCAGCAGCGAGGGTGGGGGAGGCTCTGGAAACACCATATATTTT. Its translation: CASSEGGGGSGNTIYF.

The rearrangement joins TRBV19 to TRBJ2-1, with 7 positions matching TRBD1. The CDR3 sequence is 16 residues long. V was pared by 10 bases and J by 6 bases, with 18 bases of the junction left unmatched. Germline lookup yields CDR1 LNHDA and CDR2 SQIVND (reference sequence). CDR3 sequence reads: CATTYRDSPNLNEQFF. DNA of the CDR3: TGTGCCACCACCTATCGGGACAGCCCAAACCTCAATGAGCAGTTCTTC.

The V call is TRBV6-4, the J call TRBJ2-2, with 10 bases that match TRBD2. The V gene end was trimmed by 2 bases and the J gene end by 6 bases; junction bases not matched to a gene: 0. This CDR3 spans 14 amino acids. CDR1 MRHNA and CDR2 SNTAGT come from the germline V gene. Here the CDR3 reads CASSDLAGAGELFF. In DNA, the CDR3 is TGTGCCAGCAGTGACCTAGCGGGAGCCGGGGAGCTGTTTTTT.

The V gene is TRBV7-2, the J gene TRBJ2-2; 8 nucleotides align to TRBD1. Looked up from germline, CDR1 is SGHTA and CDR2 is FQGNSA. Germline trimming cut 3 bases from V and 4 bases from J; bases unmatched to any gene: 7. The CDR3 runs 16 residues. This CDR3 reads CASSFIPTGATGELFF. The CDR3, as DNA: TGTGCCAGCAGCTTTATTCCGACAGGGGCCACCGGGGAGCTGTTTTTT.

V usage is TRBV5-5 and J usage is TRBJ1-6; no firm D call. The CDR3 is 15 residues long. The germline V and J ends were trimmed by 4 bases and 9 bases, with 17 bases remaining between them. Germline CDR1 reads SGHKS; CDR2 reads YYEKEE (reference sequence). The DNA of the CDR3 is TGTGCCAGCAGCGCTAGGGAGTTTTTGACTTCACCCCTCCACTTT. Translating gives CASSAREFLTSPLHF.

CDR3 nucleotide sequence: TGCGCCAGCAGCCAAGATTTATTCAATCAGCCCCAGCATTTT. This encodes CASSQDLFNQPQHF. The chain employs TRBV4-1 and TRBJ1-5; D is unclear. V was trimmed by 0 bases and J by 3 bases, leaving 6 bases between them. The CDR3 has 14 residues. CDR1 and CDR2 (germline): MGHRA, YSYEKL.

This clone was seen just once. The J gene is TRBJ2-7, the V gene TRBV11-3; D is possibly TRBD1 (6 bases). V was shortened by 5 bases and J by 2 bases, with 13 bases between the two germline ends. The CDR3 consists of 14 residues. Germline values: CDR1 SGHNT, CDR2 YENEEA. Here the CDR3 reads CASSPRDRTYEQYF. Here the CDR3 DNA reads TGTGCCAGCAGCCCACGTGACAGGACCTACGAGCAGTACTTC.

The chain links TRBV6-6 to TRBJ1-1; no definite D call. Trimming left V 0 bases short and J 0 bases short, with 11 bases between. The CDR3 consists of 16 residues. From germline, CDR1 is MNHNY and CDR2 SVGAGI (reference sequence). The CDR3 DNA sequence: TGTGCCAGCAGTTACTCGACTATCCGGGTGAACACTGAAGCTTTCTTT. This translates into CASSYSTIRVNTEAFF.

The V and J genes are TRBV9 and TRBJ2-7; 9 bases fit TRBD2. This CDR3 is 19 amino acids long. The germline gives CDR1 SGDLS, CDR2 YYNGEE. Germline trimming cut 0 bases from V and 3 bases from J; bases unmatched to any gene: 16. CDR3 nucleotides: TGTGCCAGCAGCGTAGATCTAGGGATCAGCGGGGGGCCCGTCTACGAGCAGTACTTC. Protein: CASSVDLGISGGPVYEQYF.

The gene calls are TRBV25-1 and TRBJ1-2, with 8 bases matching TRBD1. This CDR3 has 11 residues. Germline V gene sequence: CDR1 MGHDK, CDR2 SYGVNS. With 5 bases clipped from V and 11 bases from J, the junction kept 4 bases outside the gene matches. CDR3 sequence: CASSSWTGYTF. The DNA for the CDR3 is TGTGCCAGCAGTTCGTGGACAGGGTACACCTTC.

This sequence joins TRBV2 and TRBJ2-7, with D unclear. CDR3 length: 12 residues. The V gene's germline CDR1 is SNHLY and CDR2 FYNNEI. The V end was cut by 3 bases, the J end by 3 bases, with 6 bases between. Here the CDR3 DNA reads TGTGCCAGCAGTGATGAGGTCTACGAGCAGTACTTC. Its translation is CASSDEVYEQYF.

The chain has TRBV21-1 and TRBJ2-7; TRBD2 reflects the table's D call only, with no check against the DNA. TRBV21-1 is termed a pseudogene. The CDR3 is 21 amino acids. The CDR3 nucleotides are TGTGCCAGCAGCACGCTATTCGGGGGGCCATATACAACGAACTCTTCCTACGAGCAGTACTTC. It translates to CASSTLFGGPYTTNSSYEQYF.

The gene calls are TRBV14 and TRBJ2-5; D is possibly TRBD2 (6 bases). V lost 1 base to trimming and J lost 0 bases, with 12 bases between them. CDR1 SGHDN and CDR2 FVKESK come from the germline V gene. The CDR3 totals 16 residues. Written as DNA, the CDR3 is TGTGCCAGCAGCCAAGGCTTCGGACTAAACCAAGAGACCCAGTACTTC. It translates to CASSQGFGLNQETQYF.

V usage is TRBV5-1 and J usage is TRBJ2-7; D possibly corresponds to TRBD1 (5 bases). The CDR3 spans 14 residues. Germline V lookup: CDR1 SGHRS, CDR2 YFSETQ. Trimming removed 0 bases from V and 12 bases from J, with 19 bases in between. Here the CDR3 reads CASSLGTSGLGPYF. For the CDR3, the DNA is TGCGCCAGCAGCTTGGGGACATCGGGTCTCGGTCCGTACTTC.

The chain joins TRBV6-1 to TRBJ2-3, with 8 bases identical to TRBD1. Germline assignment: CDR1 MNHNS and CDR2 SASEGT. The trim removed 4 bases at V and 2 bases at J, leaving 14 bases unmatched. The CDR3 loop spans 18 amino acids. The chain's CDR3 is CASSARTGLSLFTDTQYF. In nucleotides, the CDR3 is TGTGCCAGCAGTGCACGGACAGGGCTGTCGTTGTTCACAGATACGCAGTATTTT.